Below, 29 T cell receptor beta chains from the same sample are listed, as sequenced in a study of T-cell reconstitution after alpha-beta-depleted transplantation in children. Researchers prepared the TCRbeta library using unique molecular identifiers, the study reports. A single record per CDR3 protein comes from TCRdb applying MiXCR to the PCR reads. The table shows about 190,000 distinct CDR3 sequences, with about 6.4% occurring only once. Sequenced here: PBMCs from the stem cell graft donor, sampled from the stem cell graft. These receptor sequences come from a human donor who donated a stem cell graft to a child with Wiskott-Aldrich syndrome.

This clonotype was recorded many times. The CDR3 protein is CATAGAGLYQPQHF. CDR3 coding DNA: TGTGCCACCGCCGGGGCAGGGTTGTATCAGCCCCAGCATTTT. The genes are TRBV24-1 and TRBJ1-5; possible D gene TRBD1, 5 bases. V lost 9 bases and J lost 5, with 16 bases in between. CDR3 length: 14 residues. Germline-derived CDR1 and CDR2 are KGHDR and SFDVKD.

This clonotype was observed at least ten times. The rearrangement joins TRBV5-1 to TRBJ2-1; 9 nucleotides agree with TRBD1. V was clipped by 3 bases and J by 8 bases; unmatched bases: 9. Germline CDR1 SGHRS, CDR2 YFSETQ. The CDR3 has 15 residues. The CDR3 is CASSSLDRGVDEQFF. DNA of the CDR3: TGCGCCAGCAGCTCGCTGGACAGGGGTGTCGATGAGCAGTTCTTC.

The CDR3 DNA reads as TGTGCCAGCAGTGACTTCGGAGACACTAGCAATCAGCCCCAGCATTTT. Its protein product is CASSDFGDTSNQPQHF. V usage is TRBV6-4 and J usage is TRBJ1-5; D gene unclear. This CDR3 contains 16 residues. Germline V gene lookup returns CDR1 MRHNA and CDR2 SNTAGT. Trimming cost V 1 base and J 0 bases, with 10 bases left between them.

This clonotype was found many times. The V gene is TRBV6-5, the J gene TRBJ1-1; no clear D gene. Trimming removed 7 bases from V and 5 bases from J, with 14 bases in between. Germline loops: CDR1 MNHEY, CDR2 SVGAGI. The CDR3 is 13 amino acids. In DNA, the CDR3 is TGTGCCAGCAACATATTCGCGGGGACTGAAGCTTTCTTT. Amino acids: CASNIFAGTEAFF.

This clonotype was seen only once. Being one base from a much bigger clone, this may be a read error. The chain is built from TRBV19 and TRBJ2-7; no firm D call. The CDR3 contains 13 residues. The germline V gene encodes CDR1 LNHDA and CDR2 SQIVND (reference sequence). As DNA, the CDR3 is TGTGCCAGTAGTATTGAGTCAGGCTACGAGCAGGACTTC. Amino acids: CASSIESGYEQDF. Full variable domain (remainder filled in from reference TRBV19 and TRBJ2-7): DGGITQSPKYLFRKEGQNVTLSCEQNLNHDAMYWYRQDPGQGLRLIYYSQIVNDFQKGDIAEGYSVSREKKESFPLTVTSAQKNPTAFYLCASSIESGYEQDFGPGTRLTVT.

This clonotype was detected many times. The V gene is TRBV20-1, the J gene TRBJ1-1, with 7 bases that match TRBD1. Trimming took 2 bases from V and 5 from J; bases not matched to a gene: 8. This CDR3 is built from 14 residues. Germline V gene data show CDR1 as DFQATT and CDR2 as SNEGSKA (reference sequence). The CDR3 sequence: CSARLQGRGTEAFF. In nucleotides, the CDR3 is TGCAGTGCTAGACTACAGGGGAGAGGGACTGAAGCTTTCTTT.

This clonotype showed up many times. V and J are TRBV5-1 and TRBJ2-2; D call uncertain. Germline values: CDR1 SGHRS, CDR2 YFSETQ. This CDR3 spans 15 amino acids. The germline V and J ends were trimmed by 5 bases and 0 bases, with 11 bases remaining between them. CDR3 sequence: CASRKVTANTGELFF. The CDR3 coding sequence is TGCGCCAGCAGAAAAGTTACAGCGAACACCGGGGAGCTGTTTTTT.

Of note for this clonotype: A much larger clone is a single base away; this may be a read error. The conserved final phenylalanine or tryptophan is absent from the CDR3, which likely points to a read error. The chain employs TRBV7-2 and TRBJ2-1, with D hard to call. The germline CDR1 and CDR2 sequences are SGHTA and FQGNSA. The ends were cut back, 3 bases at V and 8 bases at J, with 8 bases in the middle. The CDR3 has 12 amino acids. The CDR3 is CASSLSVYEQFL. CDR3 nucleotides: TGTGCCAGCAGCTTGTCGGTATATGAGCAGTTCCTC.

This clonotype was observed many times. The chain couples TRBV20-1 to TRBJ2-7; TRBD2 might be the D (6 bases). Germline V gene lookup returns CDR1 DFQATT and CDR2 SNEGSKA (reference sequence). Trimming removed 2 bases from V and 1 base from J, with 9 bases in between. The CDR3 totals 13 residues. CDR3 loop: CSARKRESYEQYF. DNA for the CDR3: TGCAGTGCTAGAAAACGGGAGTCCTACGAGCAGTACTTC.

This clonotype has at least ten counts. This chain's CDR3 is CASSYSEQPLTEAFF. For the CDR3, the DNA is TGTGCCAGCAGTTACTCGGAGCAGCCCTTAACTGAAGCTTTCTTT. The chain combines TRBV6-2 or TRBV6-3 with TRBJ1-1; D unclear. Per germline, CDR1 MNHEY and CDR2 SVGEGT. The CDR3 contains 15 residues. Trimming shortened V by 0 bases and J by 5 bases, and 13 bases separated the two germline ends.

This clonotype was seen many times. CDR3 sequence: CASSYPLREGSYEQYF. In nucleotides, the CDR3 is TGTGCCAGCAGCTACCCCTTGCGGGAGGGCTCCTACGAGCAGTACTTC. The chain joins TRBV6-2 or TRBV6-3 to TRBJ2-7; 9 positions match TRBD2. V trimming: 6 bases; J trimming: 0 bases; junction bases outside the gene matches: 9. Germline V CDR1 and CDR2: MNHEY, SVGEGT. The CDR3 runs 16 residues.

This clonotype has ten or more counts. The CDR3 DNA is TGTGCCAGTGGGGATGGGACAGGGGGACCCCTCAGGGAAAAACTGTTTTTT. Its translation is CASGDGTGGPLREKLFF. This chain connects TRBV12-3 or TRBV12-4 to TRBJ1-4; 11 positions agree with TRBD1. Trimming removed 9 bases from V and 8 bases from J; junction bases left unmatched: 17. CDR3 size: 17 residues.

CDR3 sequence (DNA): TGTGCCAGCAGCCTAAGGGTAGGTGGGACAGACTCCTACGAGCAGTACTTC. Translation gives CASSLRVGGTDSYEQYF. The chain joins TRBV7-2 to TRBJ2-7; 7 nucleotides agree with TRBD1. Germline values: CDR1 SGHTA, CDR2 FQGNSA. This CDR3 comprises 17 residues. With V trimmed by 5 bases and J by 0 bases, 13 bases remained unmatched. Filled out from reference TRBV7-2 and TRBJ2-7, the complete variable domain reads GAGVSQSPSNKVTEKGKDVELRCDPISGHTALYWYRQSLGQGLEFLIYFQGNSAPDKSGLPSDRFSAERTGGSVSTLTIQRTQQEDSAVYLCASSLRVGGTDSYEQYFGPGTRLTVT.

In this sample, this clonotype turned up many times. This chain connects TRBV7-9 to TRBJ2-3; possible D gene TRBD2, 6 bases. This CDR3 has 15 residues. The germline V gene has CDR1 SEHNR and CDR2 FQNEAQ (reference sequence). V lost 2 bases, J lost 1 base, and 10 bases lay in between. CDR3 nucleotides: TGTGCCAGCAGCTTACGGTCGGGGGGCACAGATACGCAGTATTTT. Translated: CASSLRSGGTDTQYF.

This clonotype was picked up many times. This rearrangement joins TRBV5-6 to TRBJ2-7, with TRBD1 matching over 10 bases. This CDR3 spans 15 amino acids. V trimming: 7 bases; J trimming: 2 bases; junction bases outside the gene matches: 9. Germline-derived CDR1 and CDR2 are SGHDT and YYEEEE. CDR3 residues: CASGWGQGRTYEQYF. The CDR3 region has the DNA TGTGCCAGCGGATGGGGACAGGGGCGAACCTACGAGCAGTACTTC.

This clonotype was seen ten or more times. The genes are TRBV12-3 or TRBV12-4 and TRBJ2-3, with TRBD2 matching over 13 bases. CDR3 length: 17 residues. V trimming: 7 bases; J trimming: 2 bases; junction bases outside the gene matches: 9. In DNA, the CDR3 is TGTGCCAGCATCGGACTAGCGGGAGTACGGAACACAGATACGCAGTATTTT. It is translated as CASIGLAGVRNTDTQYF.

This clonotype came up many times. The chain has TRBV3-1 and TRBJ2-1; D gene ambiguous. CDR1 LGHDT and CDR2 YNNKEL come from the germline V gene (reference sequence). Trimming removed 0 bases at V and 4 bases at J, with 13 bases between. The CDR3 sequence is 16 residues long. CDR3 residues: CASSQDLQVSYNEQFF. In DNA, the CDR3 is TGTGCCAGCAGCCAAGATCTGCAGGTGTCATACAATGAGCAGTTCTTC.

Ten or more counts support this clonotype. The gene calls are TRBV5-1 and TRBJ1-1; D call uncertain. Germline loops: CDR1 SGHRS, CDR2 YFSETQ. This CDR3 has 14 amino acids. The V end lost 1 base, the J end lost 0 bases, and 7 bases lay between the germline ends. CDR3 DNA: TGCGCCAGCAGCTTGTCCCCAGTGAACACTGAAGCTTTCTTT. Translation gives CASSLSPVNTEAFF.

Worth noting for this clonotype: A much larger clonotype is one base distant, so this may be a read error. The chain has TRBV20-1 and TRBJ2-3, with 8 bases that match TRBD2. CDR1 is DFQATT and CDR2 is SNEGSKA in the germline V gene (reference sequence). This CDR3 region has 15 residues. The CDR3 loop reads CCATSGATSTDTQYF. CDR3 nucleotide sequence: TGCTGTGCTACTAGCGGAGCTACTAGCACAGATACGCAGTATTTT.

This clonotype was counted between two and nine times. This sequence joins TRBV24-1 and TRBJ2-2, with no clear D. Germline V CDR1 and CDR2: KGHDR, SFDVKD. CDR3 length equals 10 residues. The V and J ends lost 9 bases and 5 bases respectively, with 3 bases between them. CDR3 sequence (DNA): TGTGCCACCGGAACCGGGGAGCTGTTTTTT. Translation gives CATGTGELFF.

At least ten counts were recorded for this clonotype. The V call is TRBV20-1, the J call TRBJ2-7, with 7 nucleotides matching TRBD2. There are 13 residues in the CDR3. Trimming removed 1 base from V and 4 bases from J; junction bases left unmatched: 4. Germline-derived CDR1 and CDR2 are DFQATT and SNEGSKA (reference sequence). The CDR3 region is CSARVGGSYEQYF. CDR3 coding DNA: TGCAGTGCTAGAGTAGGCGGGAGTTACGAGCAGTACTTC.

This clonotype was counted many times. The chain employs TRBV7-9 and TRBJ2-5; D is perhaps TRBD1 (5 bases). CDR3 length: 14 amino acids. CDR1 and CDR2 from the germline V gene are SEHNR and FQNEAQ (reference sequence). V shed 4 bases and J shed 9 bases, with 18 bases lying between them. The CDR3 DNA reads TGTGCCAGCAGCTCTACGGACATTGTAAAGGCCCAGTACTTC. It yields the protein CASSSTDIVKAQYF.

This clonotype was counted many times. V and J are TRBV6-2 or TRBV6-3 and TRBJ2-2; D unresolved. Germline loops: CDR1 MNHEY, CDR2 SVGEGT. This CDR3 is built from 13 residues. With 3 bases removed from V and 7 bases from J, the gap between germline ends came to 9 bases. This CDR3 reads CASSYSFSGELFF. The CDR3 coding sequence is TGTGCCAGCAGTTATTCCTTTAGCGGGGAGCTGTTTTTT.

This clonotype was seen ten or more times. The chain uses TRBV29-1 and TRBJ1-6; D unclear. The CDR3 covers 13 residues. The germline gives CDR1 SQVTM, CDR2 ANQGSEA. Trimming removed 3 bases at V and 9 bases at J, with 12 bases between. CDR3 nucleotide sequence: TGCAGCGTTGAGAGAGCGCCCTTTTCACCCCTCCACTTT. This encodes CSVERAPFSPLHF.

This clonotype was recorded at least ten times. V gene TRBV3-1 combines with J gene TRBJ2-1, with TRBD2 identical over 12 bases. The CDR3 spans 21 residues. Looked up from germline, CDR1 is LGHDT and CDR2 is YNNKEL (reference sequence). The V and J ends lost 0 bases and 0 bases, in that order; junction bases with no gene match: 12. The CDR3 loop is CASSQDSLLAGGLSSYNEQFF. The CDR3 DNA reads as TGTGCCAGCAGCCAAGATAGTCTCCTAGCGGGGGGGCTGAGCTCCTACAATGAGCAGTTCTTC.

This clonotype was counted ten times or more. The V call is TRBV6-5, the J call TRBJ1-2; D gene uncertain. The CDR3 length is 12 residues. V was clipped by 6 bases and J by 4 bases, with 9 bases between them. Germline CDR1 MNHEY, CDR2 SVGAGI. Here the CDR3 reads CASSPSGYGYTF. CDR3 nucleotide sequence: TGTGCCAGCAGCCCCAGCGGCTATGGCTACACCTTC.

This clonotype has ten or more counts. This rearrangement joins TRBV6-5 to TRBJ1-5; 7 nucleotides agree with TRBD1. The CDR3 runs 14 residues. The trim removed 6 bases at V and 4 bases at J, leaving 6 bases unmatched. Germline lookup yields CDR1 MNHEY and CDR2 SVGAGI. The CDR3 DNA sequence: TGTGCCAGCAGGCCCGGGACAGCGAATCAGCCCCAGCATTTT. Amino acids: CASRPGTANQPQHF.

This clonotype was recorded at least ten times. The chain uses TRBV3-1 and TRBJ2-1; TRBD1 matches at 9 bases. CDR1 and CDR2 (germline): LGHDT, YNNKEL (reference sequence). Germline trimming cut 4 bases from V and 4 bases from J; bases unmatched to any gene: 8. The CDR3 extends over 16 amino acids. CDR3 bases: TGTGCCAGCAGCCCTGAGGCGACAGGGGGTTACAATGAGCAGTTCTTC. Residues: CASSPEATGGYNEQFF.

Only a few counts were recorded for this clonotype. The chain joins TRBV5-1 to TRBJ2-7; TRBD1 might be the D (5 bases). The CDR3 totals 11 residues. V lost 6 bases and J 5 bases, leaving 9 bases between the germline ends. Per the germline V gene, CDR1 is SGHRS and CDR2 is YFSETQ. The CDR3 region has the DNA TGCGCCAGCAACGGCAGGGACGAGCAGTACTTC. It translates to CASNGRDEQYF.